Listed below are T cell receptor beta chains from one sample, sequenced in a study of control samples from healthy donors and cancer patients. TCRdb's table, derived via immunoSEQ multiplex PCR, lists solely in-frame clones and lacks some. The top ten hold approximately 15% of the sample, which has tens of thousands of clones, around 84% seen once. Specimen: blood. The receptors come from a man between 50 and 59 years old in good health. Each CDR3 is given with its conserved first and last residue. Each record gives: V gene, D gene, J gene, clone size, CDR3 DNA, CDR3 protein. D genes are given only for firm matches. Only part of the rows carry a size: once, few, many, or a class if the clone is expanded.

v_gene: TRBV5-5
d_gene: TRBD1
j_gene: TRBJ1-1
abundance: -
CDR3nt: TGTGCCAGCAGCCTCGGGACAGCGAACACTGAAGCTTTCTTT
CDR3aa: CASSLGTANTEAFF

v_gene: TRBV2
d_gene: -
j_gene: TRBJ1-1
abundance: -
CDR3nt: TGTGCCAGCAGTCCTCCCATGAGGGGTGGTGAAGCTTTCTTT
CDR3aa: CASSPPMRGGEAFF

v_gene: TRBV5-4
d_gene: -
j_gene: TRBJ1-3
abundance: -
CDR3nt: TGTGCCAGCAGCTTGGCCCCAGGGTCTGGAAACACCATATATTTT
CDR3aa: CASSLAPGSGNTIYF

v_gene: TRBV30
d_gene: -
j_gene: TRBJ1-5
abundance: few
CDR3nt: TGTGCCGGGGACCTGGGGGGCAATCAGCCCCAGCATTTT
CDR3aa: CAGDLGGNQPQHF

v_gene: TRBV5-1
d_gene: TRBD1
j_gene: TRBJ1-4
abundance: -
CDR3nt: TGCGCCAGCAGCTTGGCCACGACAGGGACTGAAAAACTGTTTTTT
CDR3aa: CASSLATTGTEKLFF

v_gene: TRBV6-1
d_gene: -
j_gene: TRBJ2-3
abundance: -
CDR3nt: TGTGCCAGCAGTGAAGAAAGGGGGGGCACAGATACGCAGTATTTT
CDR3aa: CASSEERGGTDTQYF

v_gene: TRBV14
d_gene: -
j_gene: TRBJ2-6
abundance: -
CDR3nt: TGTGCCAGCAGCCATTCCAGGGTCTCTGGGGCCAACGTCCTGACTTTC
CDR3aa: CASSHSRVSGANVLTF

v_gene: TRBV3-1/TRBV3-2
d_gene: -
j_gene: TRBJ2-1
abundance: -
CDR3nt: TGTGCCAGCAGCTTCCGGGAAGAACAGTTCTTC
CDR3aa: CASSFREEQFF

v_gene: TRBV5-4
d_gene: -
j_gene: TRBJ2-3
abundance: -
CDR3nt: TGTGCCAGCAGCTTGTCGGGGGCTGCGGGAGATACGCAGTATTTT
CDR3aa: CASSLSGAAGDTQYF

v_gene: TRBV15
d_gene: -
j_gene: TRBJ1-5
abundance: once
CDR3nt: TGTGCCACCAGCGCTCGGACGTTAAATAGCAATCAGCCCCAGCATTTT
CDR3aa: CATSARTLNSNQPQHF

v_gene: TRBV29-1
d_gene: -
j_gene: TRBJ1-5
abundance: -
CDR3nt: TGCAGCGCAAAGGGGGATAGCAATCAGCCCCAGCATTTT
CDR3aa: CSAKGDSNQPQHF

v_gene: TRBV4-2
d_gene: -
j_gene: TRBJ2-7
abundance: -
CDR3nt: TGTGCCAGCAGCCAGGTAGGCTATAGCTCCTACGAGCAGTACTTC
CDR3aa: CASSQVGYSSYEQYF

v_gene: TRBV4-2
d_gene: TRBD2
j_gene: TRBJ2-1
abundance: -
CDR3nt: TGTGCCAGCAGCCCGAGGACTAGCGGGAGTGAAGATGAGCAGTTCTTC
CDR3aa: CASSPRTSGSEDEQFF

v_gene: TRBV10-2
d_gene: TRBD1
j_gene: TRBJ1-1
abundance: -
CDR3nt: TGCGCCAGCAGTCGGGACAGAAACACTGAAGCTTTCTTT
CDR3aa: CASSRDRNTEAFF

v_gene: TRBV30
d_gene: TRBD1
j_gene: TRBJ2-7
abundance: once
CDR3nt: TGTGCCTGGAGTGCCCAGGGGGCAGGGGAGCAGTACTTC
CDR3aa: CAWSAQGAGEQYF

v_gene: TRBV13
d_gene: -
j_gene: TRBJ1-2
abundance: -
CDR3nt: TGTGCCAGCAGCTCCTTGGGGGCCTCCAGTGGCTACACCTTC
CDR3aa: CASSSLGASSGYTF

v_gene: TRBV6-5
d_gene: -
j_gene: TRBJ1-1
abundance: -
CDR3nt: TGTGCCAGCAGCCCCCGGACAGCTTTCAACACTGAAGCTTTCTTT
CDR3aa: CASSPRTAFNTEAFF

v_gene: TRBV28
d_gene: TRBD2
j_gene: TRBJ2-1
abundance: -
CDR3nt: TGTGCCAGCAGTTCGGTAGCGGGACGAAACGGGGAGCAGTTCTTC
CDR3aa: CASSSVAGRNGEQFF

v_gene: TRBV5-1
d_gene: -
j_gene: TRBJ2-7
abundance: once
CDR3nt: TGCGCCAGCAGCTCGGCCGGGACCAACGCCTACGAGCAGTACTTC
CDR3aa: CASSSAGTNAYEQYF

v_gene: TRBV7-6
d_gene: -
j_gene: TRBJ2-7
abundance: -
CDR3nt: TGTGCCAGCAGCCTCGGCACTAGTTTTGCAGACGAGCAGTACTTC
CDR3aa: CASSLGTSFADEQYF

v_gene: TRBV28
d_gene: -
j_gene: TRBJ1-6
abundance: -
CDR3nt: TGTGCCAGCAGCGCGAGCGGGGGTTTTTTTGATTCACCCCTCCACTTT
CDR3aa: CASSASGGFFDSPLHF

v_gene: TRBV7-8
d_gene: -
j_gene: TRBJ1-1
abundance: -
CDR3nt: TGTGCCAGCAGCTTAGAAAGGGAGGAGGGTGAAGCTTTCTTT
CDR3aa: CASSLEREEGEAFF

v_gene: TRBV30
d_gene: -
j_gene: TRBJ2-3
abundance: -
CDR3nt: TGTGCCTGGGGGGTGCTAGTCGGGGCAGATACGCAGTATTTT
CDR3aa: CAWGVLVGADTQYF